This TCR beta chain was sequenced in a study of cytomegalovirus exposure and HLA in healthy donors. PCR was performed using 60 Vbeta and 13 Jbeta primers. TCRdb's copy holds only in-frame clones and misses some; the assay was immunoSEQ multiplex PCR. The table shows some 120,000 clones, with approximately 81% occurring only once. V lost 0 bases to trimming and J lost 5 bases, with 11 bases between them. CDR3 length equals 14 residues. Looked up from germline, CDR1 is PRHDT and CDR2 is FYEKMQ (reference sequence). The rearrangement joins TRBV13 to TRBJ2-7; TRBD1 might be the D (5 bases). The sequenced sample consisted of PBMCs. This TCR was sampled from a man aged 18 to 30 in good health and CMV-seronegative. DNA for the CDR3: TGTGCCAGCAGCTTAGGCAGGGCTGGGGACGAGCAGTACTTC. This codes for CASSLGRAGDEQYF.